This TCR beta chain was recorded in a study of technical replicates of blood from a handful of donors. Method: immunoSEQ multiplex PCR; TCRdb's copy keeps in-frame clones and lacks some. The sample has fewer than 20,000 clones, 70% to 85% seen once; the top ten hold over 9%. The sequencing sample was made of PBMCs. The TCR sequence derives from a human donor in good health. Some clones in this sample may be carry-over from other donors' samples.

The CDR3 loop is CASSLAGGQGAGNTGELFF. The CDR3 DNA sequence: TGCGCCAGCAGCTTGGCAGGGGGACAGGGGGCCGGGAACACCGGGGAGCTGTTTTTT. The rearrangement joins TRBV5-1 to TRBJ2-2, with TRBD1 identical over 12 bases. The CDR3 spans 19 residues. Germline V CDR1 and CDR2: SGHRS, YFSETQ. The trim removed 0 bases at V and 1 base at J, leaving 7 bases unmatched.